The clone carrying this T cell receptor (beta chain) was recorded once. Its specificity is not known. This sample was included in a study of T cell clonotyping in hematopoietic cell transplantation. Data came from immunoSEQ multiplex PCR; TCRdb stores just in-frame clones and leaves some out. The sample includes about 16,000 clones, less than 80% of them seen just once. This CDR3 is 16 amino acids long. V gave up 2 bases and J gave up 1 base, with 17 bases separating them. The germline CDR1 and CDR2 sequences are GTSNPN and SVGIG (reference sequence). Study-level results: Graft donor and pretransplant recipient Inverse Simpson Index values predicted broader posttransplant TCR diversity.

This receptor was identified in a woman in her sixties in good health. Some clones in this sample may be carry-over from other donors' samples. V and J are TRBV30 and TRBJ1-1; D is unresolved. The sequenced sample was peripheral blood mononuclear cells. The CDR3 sequence: CAWSQVGRGANTEAFF. CDR3 nucleotide sequence: TGTGCCTGGAGTCAAGTCGGGAGAGGAGCGAACACTGAAGCTTTCTTT. Full variable domain (missing parts from reference TRBV30 and TRBJ1-1): SQTIHQWPATLVQPVGSPLSLECTVEGTSNPNLYWYRQAAGRGLQLLFYSVGIGQISSEVPQNLSASRPQDRQFILSSKKLLLSDSGFYLCAWSQVGRGANTEAFFGQGTRLTVV.